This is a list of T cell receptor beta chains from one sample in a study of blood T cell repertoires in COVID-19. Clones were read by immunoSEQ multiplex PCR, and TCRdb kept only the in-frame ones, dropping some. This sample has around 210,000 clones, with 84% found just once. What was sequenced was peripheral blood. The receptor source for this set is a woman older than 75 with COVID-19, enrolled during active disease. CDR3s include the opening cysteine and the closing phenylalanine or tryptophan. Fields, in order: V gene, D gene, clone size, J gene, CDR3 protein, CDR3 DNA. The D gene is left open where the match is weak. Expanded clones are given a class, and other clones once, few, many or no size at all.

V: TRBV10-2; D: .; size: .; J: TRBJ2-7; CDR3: CASSESSTGLSYEQYF; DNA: TGCGCCAGCAGTGAGTCCTCGACAGGCCTATCCTACGAGCAGTACTTC
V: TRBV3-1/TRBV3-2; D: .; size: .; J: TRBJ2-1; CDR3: CASSQGTTHYNEQFF; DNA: TGTGCCAGCAGCCAAGGGACTACCCACTACAATGAGCAGTTCTTC
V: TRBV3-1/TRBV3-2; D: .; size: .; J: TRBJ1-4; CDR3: CASRARGGNEKLFF; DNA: TGTGCCAGCAGGGCCCGCGGCGGGAATGAAAAACTGTTTTTT
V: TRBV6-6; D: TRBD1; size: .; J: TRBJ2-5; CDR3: CASTQTTGGETQYF; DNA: TGTGCCAGCACCCAGACTACAGGGGGGGAGACCCAGTACTTC
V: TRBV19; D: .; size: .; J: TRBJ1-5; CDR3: CASSTTGGAGPQHF; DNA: TGTGCCAGTAGTACCACGGGCGGCGCGGGTCCCCAGCATTTT
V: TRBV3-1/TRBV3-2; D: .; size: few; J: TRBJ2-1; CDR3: CASGASRVESNEQFF; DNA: TGTGCCAGCGGGGCTTCTAGAGTGGAATCTAATGAGCAGTTCTTC
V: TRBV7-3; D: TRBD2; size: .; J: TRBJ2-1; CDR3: CASSPQYGGANEQFF; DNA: TGTGCCAGCAGCCCCCAATACGGGGGGGCCAATGAGCAGTTCTTC
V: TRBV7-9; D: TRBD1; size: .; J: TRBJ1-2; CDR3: CASSSEDRGSYGYTF; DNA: TGTGCCAGCAGCTCTGAGGACAGGGGATCGTATGGCTACACCTTC
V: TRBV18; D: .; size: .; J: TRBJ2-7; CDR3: CASSPAALGEQYF; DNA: TGTGCCAGCTCACCAGCGGCGCTAGGCGAGCAGTACTTC
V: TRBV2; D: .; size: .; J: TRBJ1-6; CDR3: CASSELRALNSPLHF; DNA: TGTGCCAGCAGTGAACTGAGGGCCCTTAATTCACCCCTCCACTTT
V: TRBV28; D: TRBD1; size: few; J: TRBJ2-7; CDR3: CASSGTGDEQYF; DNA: TGTGCCAGCAGTGGGACAGGGGACGAGCAGTACTTC
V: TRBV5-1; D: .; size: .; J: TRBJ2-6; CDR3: CASSTLAQGSGANVLTF; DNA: TGCGCCAGCAGCACCCTAGCCCAAGGGTCTGGGGCCAACGTCCTGACTTTC
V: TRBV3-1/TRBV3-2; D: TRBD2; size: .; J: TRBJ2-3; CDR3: CASSQSPRDYPTDTQYF; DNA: TGTGCCAGCAGCCAGAGCCCTCGGGACTACCCCACAGATACGCAGTATTTT
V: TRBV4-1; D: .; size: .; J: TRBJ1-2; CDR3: CASSQVEGYYGYTF; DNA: TGCGCCAGCAGCCAAGTGGAGGGGTACTATGGCTACACCTTC
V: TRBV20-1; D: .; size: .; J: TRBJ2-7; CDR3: CSASPGAYEQYF; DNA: TGCAGTGCCAGTCCAGGGGCCTACGAGCAGTACTTC
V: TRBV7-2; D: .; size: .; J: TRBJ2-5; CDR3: CASSSMGLTETQYF; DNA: TGTGCCAGCTCCTCCATGGGGCTAACAGAGACCCAGTACTTC
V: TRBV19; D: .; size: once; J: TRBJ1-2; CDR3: CATTRLTGGNYGYTF; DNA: TGTGCCACCACGCGGCTGACAGGCGGCAACTATGGCTACACCTTC
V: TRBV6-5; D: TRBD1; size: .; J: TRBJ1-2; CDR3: CASGTGGYGYTF; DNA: TGTGCCAGCGGGACAGGGGGATATGGCTACACCTTC
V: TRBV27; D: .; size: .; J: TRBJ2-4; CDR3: CASSSLGQLAKNIQYF; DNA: TGTGCCAGCAGTAGCTTAGGACAGCTAGCCAAAAACATTCAGTACTTC
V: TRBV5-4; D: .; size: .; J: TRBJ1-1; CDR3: CASSSLMNTEAFF; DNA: TGTGCCAGCAGCTCTTTAATGAACACTGAAGCTTTCTTT
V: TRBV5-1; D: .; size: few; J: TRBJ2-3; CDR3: CASSPGDADTQYF; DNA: TGCGCCAGCAGCCCAGGGGATGCAGATACGCAGTATTTT
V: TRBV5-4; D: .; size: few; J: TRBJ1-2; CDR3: CASSSGLISRGYTF; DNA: TGTGCCAGCAGCTCAGGACTCATTTCACGGGGCTACACCTTC
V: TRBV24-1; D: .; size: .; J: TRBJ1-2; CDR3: CATSGDGRGGYTF; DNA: TGTGCCACCAGTGGTGACGGGAGAGGTGGCTACACCTTC
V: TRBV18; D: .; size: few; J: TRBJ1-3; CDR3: CASSPPNRGKNTIYF; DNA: TGTGCCAGCTCACCTCCCAACCGGGGGAAAAACACCATATATTTT
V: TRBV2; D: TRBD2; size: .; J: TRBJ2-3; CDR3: CASSRLAGSTDTQYF; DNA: TGTGCCAGCAGTCGACTAGCGGGGAGCACAGATACGCAGTATTTT
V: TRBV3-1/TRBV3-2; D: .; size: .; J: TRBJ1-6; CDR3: CASSPGGGDSPLHF; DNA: TGTGCCAGCAGCCCCGGTGGGGGGGATTCACCCCTCCACTTT
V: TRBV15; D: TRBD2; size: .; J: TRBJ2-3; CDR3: CATSPRLAGTSDTQYF; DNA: TGTGCCACCAGCCCTCGACTAGCGGGAACGTCAGATACGCAGTATTTT
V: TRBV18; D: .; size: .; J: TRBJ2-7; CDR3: CASSSDTTYEQYF; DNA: TGTGCCAGCTCATCGGACACCACCTACGAGCAGTACTTC
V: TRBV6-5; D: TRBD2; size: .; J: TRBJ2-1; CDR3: CASSYSWTSGRSEFF; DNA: TGTGCCAGCAGTTACTCGTGGACTAGCGGGAGGTCCGAGTTCTTC
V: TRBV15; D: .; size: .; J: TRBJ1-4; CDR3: CATSREQGGEKLFF; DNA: TGTGCCACCAGCAGAGAACAGGGCGGTGAAAAACTGTTTTTT
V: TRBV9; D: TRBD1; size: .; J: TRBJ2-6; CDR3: CASSSGGRGDSGANVLTF; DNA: TGTGCCAGCAGCTCAGGGGGAAGGGGAGACTCTGGGGCCAACGTCCTGACTTTC
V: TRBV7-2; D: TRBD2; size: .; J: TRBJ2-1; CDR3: CASSGASGMLNEQFF; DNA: TGTGCCAGCAGCGGTGCTAGCGGGATGTTGAATGAGCAGTTCTTC
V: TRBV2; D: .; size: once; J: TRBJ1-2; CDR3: CASRQGSGGYTF; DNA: TGTGCCAGCAGACAGGGTTCTGGTGGCTACACCTTC
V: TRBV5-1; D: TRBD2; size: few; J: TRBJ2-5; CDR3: CASSRRLAGGGETQYF; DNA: TGCGCCAGCAGTAGACGACTAGCGGGAGGGGGGGAGACCCAGTACTTC
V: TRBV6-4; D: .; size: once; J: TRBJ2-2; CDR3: CASSNQGSGELFF; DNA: TGTGCCAGCAGTAACCAGGGGTCCGGGGAGCTGTTTTTT
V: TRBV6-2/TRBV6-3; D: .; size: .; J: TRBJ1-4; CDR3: CASSSNSLEKLFF; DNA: TGTGCCAGCAGTTCCAACTCGCTCGAAAAACTGTTTTTT
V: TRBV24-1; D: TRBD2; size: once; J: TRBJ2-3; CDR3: CATSDPRGSGDTQYF; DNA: TGTGCCACCAGTGATCCCCGGGGTAGCGGGGATACGCAGTATTTT
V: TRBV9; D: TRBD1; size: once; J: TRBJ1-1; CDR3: CASSGMTGPAFF; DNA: TGTGCCAGCAGCGGAATGACAGGGCCAGCTTTCTTT
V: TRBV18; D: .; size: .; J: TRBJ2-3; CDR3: CASSPRGLGGTDTQYF; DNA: TGTGCCAGCTCACCACGGGGACTGGGTGGCACAGATACGCAGTATTTT
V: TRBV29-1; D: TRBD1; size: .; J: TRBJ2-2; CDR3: CSVAIRTGGTGELFF; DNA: TGCAGCGTGGCCATCCGGACAGGGGGCACCGGGGAGCTGTTTTTT
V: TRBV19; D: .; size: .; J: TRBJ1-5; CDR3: CASSIVLGRAAIQPQHF; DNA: TGTGCCAGTAGTATAGTCCTTGGGAGAGCCGCCATTCAGCCCCAGCATTTT
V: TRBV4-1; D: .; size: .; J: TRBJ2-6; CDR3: CASSQDLGISGANVLTF; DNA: TGCGCCAGCAGCCAAGATCTCGGGATCTCTGGGGCCAACGTCCTGACTTTC
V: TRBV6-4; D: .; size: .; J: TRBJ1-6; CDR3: CASSDSAAGDSPLHF; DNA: TGTGCCAGCAGTGACTCGGCGGCCGGGGATTCACCCCTCCATTTT
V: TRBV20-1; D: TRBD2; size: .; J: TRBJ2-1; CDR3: CSASQLAGGPYNEQFF; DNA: TGCAGTGCTAGTCAACTAGCGGGAGGTCCCTACAATGAGCAGTTCTTC
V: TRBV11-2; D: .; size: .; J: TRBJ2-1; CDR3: CASSLSLAEAYNEQFF; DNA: TGTGCCAGCAGCTTAAGCCTCGCGGAGGCCTACAATGAGCAGTTCTTC
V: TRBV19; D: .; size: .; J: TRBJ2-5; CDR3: CASSPNGPWETQYF; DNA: TGTGCCAGTAGTCCCAATGGCCCATGGGAGACCCAGTACTTC
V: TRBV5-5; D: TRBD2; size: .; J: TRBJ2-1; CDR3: CASSIAGGSYNEQFF; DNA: TGTGCCAGCTCCATCGCTGGCGGGAGTTACAATGAGCAGTTCTTC
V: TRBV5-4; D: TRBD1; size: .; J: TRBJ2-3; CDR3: CASGAGGTRSTDTQYF; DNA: TGTGCCAGCGGGGCAGGGGGTACCAGAAGCACAGATACGCAGTATTTT
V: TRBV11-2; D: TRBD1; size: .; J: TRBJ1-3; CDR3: CASSLEMTGTSGNTIYF; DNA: TGTGCCAGCAGCTTAGAAATGACAGGGACCTCTGGAAACACCATATATTTT